This TCR beta chain originates from a study of breast tumors, draining lymph nodes, adjacent tissues. In the case of this clonotype: Its specificity is unknown.

General study findings and limits: Tumor T cell lymph node origin was a supported hypothesis, not proven.

This CDR3 spans 13 amino acids. CDR1 and CDR2 from the germline V gene are SSHAT and FNYEAQ (reference sequence). TCRdb reprocessed the multiplex PCR reads via MiXCR and lists one record per CDR3 protein. The sample yields 270,000 or so distinct CDR3 sequences, about 30% seen once. Breast cancer patients provided tissue from their axillary draining lymph nodes. Sample: axillary lymph node tissue. The V and J genes are TRBV7-7 and TRBJ1-2, with D hard to call. The source of this sequence is a female donor with breast cancer. Some clones in this sample may be carry-over from other donors' samples. The CDR3 bases are TGTGCTACGGTGCAGGCTGTCAACTATGGCTACACCTTC. Translated, it gives CATVQAVNYGYTF.